This T cell receptor beta chain was recovered during a study of blood T cells in healthy people across ages. Study-wide context: Capturing about one barcoded beta molecule per two T cells was achieved by template switching.

The CDR3 covers 14 residues. Germline CDR1 SGHTA, CDR2 FQGNSA. V was pared by 1 base and J by 4 bases, with 5 bases between. Together with a sample-barcoded 5' primer, a J-beta primer mix was included in a second PCR lasting roughly 6 to 12 cycles. TCRdb recomputed calls from the 5' RACE reads with MiXCR, one row per CDR3 protein. Of some 760,000 distinct CDR3 sequences in the sample, approximately 25% were seen once. This sample was shared with a second study, whose subject was T cells of mothers and their children. That work states: A few healthy Caucasian mothers and their six children donated. All extracted RNA went into cDNA synthesis, approximately 1.4 ug per 15 ul.

The V gene is TRBV7-2, the J gene TRBJ1-6; D is unresolved. Specimen: blood. This TCR came from a boy between 5 and 17 years old in good health. Written as DNA, the CDR3 is TGTGCCAGCAGCTTAGTGCAATATAATTCACCCCTCCACTTT. Translated, it gives CASSLVQYNSPLHF.